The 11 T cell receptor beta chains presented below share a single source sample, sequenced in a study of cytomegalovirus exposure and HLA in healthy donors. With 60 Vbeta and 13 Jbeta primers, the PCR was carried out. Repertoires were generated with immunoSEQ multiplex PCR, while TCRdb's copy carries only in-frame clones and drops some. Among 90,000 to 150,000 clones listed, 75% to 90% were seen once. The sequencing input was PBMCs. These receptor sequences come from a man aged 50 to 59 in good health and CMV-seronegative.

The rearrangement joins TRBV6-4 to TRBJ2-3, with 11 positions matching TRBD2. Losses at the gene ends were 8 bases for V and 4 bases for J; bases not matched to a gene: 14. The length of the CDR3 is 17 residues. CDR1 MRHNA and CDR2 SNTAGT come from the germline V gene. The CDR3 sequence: CASGASGRMFIADTQYF. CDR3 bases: TGTGCCAGCGGGGCTAGCGGGAGGATGTTCATTGCAGATACGCAGTATTTT.

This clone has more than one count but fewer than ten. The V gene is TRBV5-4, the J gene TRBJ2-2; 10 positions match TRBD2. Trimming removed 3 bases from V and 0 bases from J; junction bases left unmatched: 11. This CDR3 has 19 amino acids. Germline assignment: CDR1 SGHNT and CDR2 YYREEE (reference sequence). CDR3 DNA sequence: TGTGCCAGCAGCTCTTGGGGTAGCGGGAGGACCCCGAACACCGGGGAGCTGTTTTTT. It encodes CASSSWGSGRTPNTGELFF.

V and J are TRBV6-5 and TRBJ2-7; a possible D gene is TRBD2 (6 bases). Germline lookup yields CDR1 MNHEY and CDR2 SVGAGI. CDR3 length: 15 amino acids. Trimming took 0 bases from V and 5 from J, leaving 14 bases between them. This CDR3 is CASSYSTRDFHEQYF. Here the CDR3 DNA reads TGTGCCAGCAGTTACTCGACACGGGACTTCCACGAGCAGTACTTC.

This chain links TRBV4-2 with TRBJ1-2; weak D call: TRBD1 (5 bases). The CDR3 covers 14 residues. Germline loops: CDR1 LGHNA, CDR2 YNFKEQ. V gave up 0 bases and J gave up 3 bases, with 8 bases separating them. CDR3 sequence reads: CASSQDRVDYGYTF. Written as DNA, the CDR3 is TGTGCCAGCAGCCAAGACAGGGTGGACTATGGCTACACCTTC.

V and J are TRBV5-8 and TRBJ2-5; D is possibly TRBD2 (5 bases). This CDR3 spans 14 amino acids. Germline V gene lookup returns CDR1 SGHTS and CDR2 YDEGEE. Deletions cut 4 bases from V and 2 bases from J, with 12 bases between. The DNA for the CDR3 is TGTGCCAGCAGCCCTGGACTCTTACAAGAGACCCAGTACTTC. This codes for CASSPGLLQETQYF.

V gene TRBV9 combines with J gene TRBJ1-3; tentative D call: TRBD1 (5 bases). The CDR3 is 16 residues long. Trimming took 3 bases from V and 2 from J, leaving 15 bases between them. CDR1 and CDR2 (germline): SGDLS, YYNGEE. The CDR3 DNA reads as TGTGCCAGCAGCGAGGGGAGGTGGGTCCCTGGAAACACCATATATTTT. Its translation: CASSEGRWVPGNTIYF.

CDR3 DNA: TGTGCCAGCAGTTCCCACAGGGGGGTACCCTACGAGCAGTACTTC. This sequence encodes CASSSHRGVPYEQYF. This sequence joins TRBV28 and TRBJ2-7, with 8 bases identical to TRBD1. The V segment lost 4 bases and the J segment 2 bases; nucleotides outside the gene matches: 7. CDR1 and CDR2 (germline): MDHEN, SYDVKM. CDR3 size: 15 residues.

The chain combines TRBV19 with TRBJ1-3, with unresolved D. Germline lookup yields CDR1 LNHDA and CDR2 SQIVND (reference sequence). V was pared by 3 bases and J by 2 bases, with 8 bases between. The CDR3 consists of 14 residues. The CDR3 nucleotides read TGTGCCAGTAGTATTGCGAGTGCTGGAAACACCATATATTTT. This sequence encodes CASSIASAGNTIYF.

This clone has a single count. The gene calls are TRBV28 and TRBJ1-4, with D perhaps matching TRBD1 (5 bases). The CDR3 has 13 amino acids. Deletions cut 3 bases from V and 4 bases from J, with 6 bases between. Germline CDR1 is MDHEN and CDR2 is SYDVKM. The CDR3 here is CASSFGGNEKLFF. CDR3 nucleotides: TGTGCCAGCAGTTTCGGGGGTAATGAAAAACTGTTTTTT. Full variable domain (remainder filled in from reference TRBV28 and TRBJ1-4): DVKVTQSSRYLVKRTGEKVFLECVQDMDHENMFWYRQDPGLGLRLIYFSYDVKMKEKGDIPEGYSVSREKKERFSLILESASTNQTSMYLCASSFGGNEKLFFGSGTQLSVL.

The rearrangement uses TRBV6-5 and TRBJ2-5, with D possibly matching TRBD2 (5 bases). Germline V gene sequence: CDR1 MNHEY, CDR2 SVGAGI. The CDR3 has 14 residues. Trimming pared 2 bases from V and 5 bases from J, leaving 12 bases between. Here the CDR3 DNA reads TGTGCCAGCAGTTACGGTAGCGAGAGGGAGACCCAGTACTTC. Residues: CASSYGSERETQYF.

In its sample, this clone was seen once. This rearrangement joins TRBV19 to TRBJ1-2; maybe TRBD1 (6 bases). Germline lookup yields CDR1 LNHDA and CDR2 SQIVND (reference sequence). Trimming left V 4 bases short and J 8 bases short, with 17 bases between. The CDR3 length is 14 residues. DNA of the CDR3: TGTGCCAGTAGTACCACAGGGCAGGTTGGCGGCTACACCTTC. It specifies CASSTTGQVGGYTF.